The sequence of this T cell receptor (beta chain) was determined in a study of blood T cell repertoires in COVID-19. Trimming removed 0 bases from V and 9 bases from J, with 10 bases in between. This CDR3 has 12 residues. Germline values: CDR1 SGHDT, CDR2 YYEEEE. In the source study's methods: Reference gene primer amplification gave nucleated cell count estimates. Clones were sequenced by immunoSEQ multiplex PCR, and TCRdb holds only the in-frame ones, with some missing. V and J calls and clone size follow that table, whereas D and trimming were derived from the DNA. Of fewer than 200,000 clones in the sample, approximately 79% are singletons; the top ten hold 5.5% to 7.5%.

Input material: peripheral blood. This chain links TRBV5-6 with TRBJ2-7; possibly TRBD2 for D (5 bases). The receptor was derived from a woman between 40 and 55 years old with COVID-19, enrolled during active disease. CDR3 sequence: CASSLGMSGQYF. CDR3 bases: TGTGCCAGCAGCTTGGGTATGAGCGGGCAGTACTTC.